This T cell receptor beta chain was sequenced for a study of cytomegalovirus exposure and HLA in healthy donors. Per germline, CDR1 MDHEN and CDR2 SYDVKM. The CDR3 has 12 residues. The J segment lost 7 bases and the V segment lost 8 bases, leaving 5 bases of the junction unmatched. Study findings and constraints: What a later analysis reportedly showed was that an Asian-associated ancestry cluster had fewer N-insertions than the roughly 670-donor mean.

PCR involved 60 Vbeta and 13 Jbeta primers. Using immunoSEQ multiplex PCR, the repertoire was profiled, and TCRdb retains in-frame clones only, with some absent. The table shows approximately 150,000 clones, with 70% to 85% occurring only once. For this clone: The target antigen is unknown.

This clonotype originated in a male donor in good health and CMV-seronegative. The chain uses TRBV28 and TRBJ1-5; 7 bases are shared with TRBD1. The sequenced sample was PBMCs. CDR3 coding DNA: TGTGCCAGCTTACAGGGGTCCCAGCCCCAGCATTTT. Protein: CASLQGSQPQHF. The full variable domain, completed using reference TRBV28 and TRBJ1-5, is DVKVTQSSRYLVKRTGEKVFLECVQDMDHENMFWYRQDPGLGLRLIYFSYDVKMKEKGDIPEGYSVSREKKERFSLILESASTNQTSMYLCASLQGSQPQHFGDGTRLSIL.